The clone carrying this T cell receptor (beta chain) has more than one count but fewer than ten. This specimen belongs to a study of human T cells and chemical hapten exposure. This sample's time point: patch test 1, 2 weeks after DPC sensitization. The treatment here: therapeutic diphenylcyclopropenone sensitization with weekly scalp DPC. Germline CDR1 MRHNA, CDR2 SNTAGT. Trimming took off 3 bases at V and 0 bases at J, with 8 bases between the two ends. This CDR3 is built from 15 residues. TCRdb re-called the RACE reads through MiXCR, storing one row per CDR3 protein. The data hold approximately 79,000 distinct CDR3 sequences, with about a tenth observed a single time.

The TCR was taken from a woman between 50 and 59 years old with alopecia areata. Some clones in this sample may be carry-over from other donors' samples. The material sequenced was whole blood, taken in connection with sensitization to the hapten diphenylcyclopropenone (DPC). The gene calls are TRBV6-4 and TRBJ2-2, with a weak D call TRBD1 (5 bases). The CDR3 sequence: CASSEQGTNTGELFF. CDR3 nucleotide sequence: TGTGCCAGCAGTGAGCAGGGCACGAACACCGGGGAGCTGTTTTTT.